The next 20 T cell receptor beta chains were all read from a single sample in a study of shared clonotypes between healthy human individuals. Naive CD8 cells were CD45RO-negative, positively selected for CCR7, excluding terminally differentiated effector memory CD45RA+ cells. Using immunoSEQ multiplex PCR, the repertoire was profiled, and TCRdb retains in-frame clones only, with some absent. The sample includes about 2 million clones, about 94% seen only once; the top ten take around 1%. Sequencing was done on a sample of naive CD8+ T cells sorted from blood. The receptors were gathered from a man aged 18 to 30 in good health.

This clone turned up a few times. The chain is built from TRBV5-1 and TRBJ2-1; D remains unclear. The V and J ends lost 4 bases and 4 bases respectively, with 6 bases between them. The CDR3 spans 12 residues. In germline, CDR1 is SGHRS, CDR2 YFSETQ. The CDR3: CASSPEYNEQFF. Written as DNA, the CDR3 is TGCGCCAGCAGCCCGGAGTACAATGAGCAGTTCTTC.

V and J are TRBV4-2 and TRBJ2-7; TRBD2 matches 10 bases. The length of the CDR3 is 18 residues. Germline V gene sequence: CDR1 LGHNA, CDR2 YNFKEQ. The ends lost 0 bases at V and 0 bases at J; junction bases unmatched: 8. CDR3 DNA sequence: TGTGCCAGCAGCCAAGATTTGGTAGCGGGGGGCAGCTCCTACGAGCAGTACTTC. This translates into CASSQDLVAGGSSYEQYF.

The chain combines TRBV7-9 with TRBJ2-3; possibly TRBD1 for D (5 bases). There are 14 residues in the CDR3. The V end lost 4 bases, the J end lost 3 bases, and 11 bases lay between the germline ends. CDR1 and CDR2 (germline): SEHNR, FQNEAQ (reference sequence). The DNA of the CDR3 is TGTGCCAGCAGCTCCAGGGAAAGTACAGATACGCAGTATTTT. Translated, it gives CASSSRESTDTQYF.

On this clone itself: Other DNA sequences in this specimen translate into the identical CDR3. The V call is TRBV7-8, the J call TRBJ2-7; TRBD1 aligns across 10 bases. J lost 5 bases, V lost 4 bases, and 2 bases had no gene match. CDR3 length: 13 residues. Per the germline V gene, CDR1 is SGHVS and CDR2 is FQNEAQ. The chain's CDR3 is CASSWGQGNEQYF. In nucleotides, the CDR3 is TGTGCCAGCAGCTGGGGACAGGGGAACGAGCAGTACTTC.

A remark on this clone: This CDR3 is also generated by other DNA sequences in the sample. The V and J genes are TRBV5-6 and TRBJ1-5; D gene unclear. The germline V and J ends were trimmed by 4 bases and 3 bases, with 8 bases remaining between them. The CDR3 sequence is 13 residues long. Germline V gene sequence: CDR1 SGHDT, CDR2 YYEEEE. The CDR3 sequence: CASSPGDNQPQHF. The CDR3 DNA follows: TGTGCCAGCAGCCCGGGAGACAATCAGCCCCAGCATTTT.

The V call is TRBV5-6, the J call TRBJ2-3; 7 positions match TRBD1. After removal of 0 bases from V and 5 bases from J, the junction contained 3 bases not matched to a gene. Germline lookup yields CDR1 SGHDT and CDR2 YYEEEE. The CDR3 runs 14 residues. This CDR3 reads CASSLGAGGDTQYF. For the CDR3, the DNA is TGTGCCAGCAGCTTGGGGGCAGGGGGAGATACGCAGTATTTT.

The chain employs TRBV30 and TRBJ2-3; no definite D call. The CDR3 runs to 12 residues. Germline-derived CDR1 and CDR2 are GTSNPN and SVGIG (reference sequence). Trimming cost V 3 bases and J 2 bases, with 6 bases left between them. The CDR3: CAWRWNTDTQYF. CDR3 nucleotides: TGTGCCTGGAGATGGAACACAGATACGCAGTATTTT.

With regard to this clone: Other DNA variants within this sample encode the same CDR3. The chain recombines TRBV6-5 with TRBJ2-3; D is ambiguous. The V end lost 0 bases, the J end lost 4 bases, and 5 bases lay between the germline ends. CDR1 is MNHEY and CDR2 is SVGAGI in the germline V gene. CDR3 length: 13 residues. CDR3 DNA: TGTGCCAGCAGTTACTCGACTGCAGATACGCAGTATTTT. This encodes CASSYSTADTQYF.

The genes are TRBV4-1 and TRBJ1-1, with 10 bases identical to TRBD1. Germline loops: CDR1 MGHRA, CDR2 YSYEKL. The CDR3 totals 17 residues. Unmatched junction bases numbered 15, after V lost 5 bases and J lost 6 bases. CDR3 sequence (DNA): TGCGCCAGCAGCGCCCCCGGGACAGGGGATCGGACCCCTGAAGCTTTCTTT. Its translation is CASSAPGTGDRTPEAFF.

This chain links TRBV4-3 with TRBJ2-2; D tentatively reads TRBD1 or TRBD2 (5 bases each). Germline CDR1 LGHNA, CDR2 YSLEER. The CDR3 runs to 14 residues. V lost 1 base and J 3 bases, leaving 6 bases between the germline ends. CDR3 nucleotide sequence: TGCGCCAGCAGCCAAGGAGGGGACACCGGGGAGCTGTTTTTT. Translated, it gives CASSQGGDTGELFF.

V gene TRBV4-1 combines with J gene TRBJ2-3; D might be TRBD1 or TRBD2, each matching 5 bases. This CDR3 region has 19 residues. Trimming left V 1 base short and J 0 bases short, with 20 bases between. CDR1 is MGHRA, CDR2 YSYEKL, per germline. This CDR3 reads CASSQGPGGVSGSTDTQYF. The CDR3 DNA sequence: TGCGCCAGCAGCCAAGGGCCTGGGGGTGTGAGCGGTAGCACAGATACGCAGTATTTT.

The chain links TRBV27 to TRBJ1-6; 7 nucleotides line up with TRBD1. Germline V CDR1 and CDR2: MNHEY, SMNVEV (reference sequence). Trimming cost V 3 bases and J 5 bases; bases outside gene matches: 1. The CDR3 length is 14 residues. CDR3: CASSFTGDNSPLHF. The CDR3 nucleotides are TGTGCCAGCAGTTTTACAGGGGATAATTCACCCCTCCACTTT.

On this clone itself: At the DNA level, this CDR3 is encoded by other sequences in the same sample as well. The V gene is TRBV6-5, the J gene TRBJ2-7, with D unresolved. V shed 2 bases and J shed 5 bases, with 7 bases lying between them. This CDR3 spans 12 amino acids. Germline V CDR1 and CDR2: MNHEY, SVGAGI. The CDR3 bases are TGTGCCAGCAGTTACCTCGGCGACGAGCAGTACTTC. Translated, it gives CASSYLGDEQYF.

The chain links TRBV6-1 to TRBJ1-5, with 7 bases lining up with TRBD1. V lost 4 bases, J lost 1 base, and 4 bases stayed unmatched. Germline values: CDR1 MNHNS, CDR2 SASEGT. This CDR3 contains 15 residues. This CDR3 is CASSGGQYSNQPQHF. CDR3 sequence (DNA): TGTGCCAGCAGTGGGGGACAGTACAGCAATCAGCCCCAGCATTTT.

The rearrangement uses TRBV7-8 and TRBJ2-7; D uncertain. V lost 3 bases and J lost 6, with 12 bases in between. The CDR3 loop spans 13 amino acids. The germline gives CDR1 SGHVS, CDR2 FQNEAQ. The CDR3 loop reads CASSFQTWGEQYF. The DNA of the CDR3 is TGTGCCAGCAGCTTCCAGACCTGGGGCGAGCAGTACTTC.

The rearrangement joins TRBV5-6 to TRBJ1-1; D gene ambiguous. This CDR3 is 14 amino acids long. Germline V gene lookup returns CDR1 SGHDT and CDR2 YYEEEE. Deletions cut 4 bases from V and 4 bases from J, with 14 bases between. The CDR3 nucleotides read TGTGCCAGCAGCCCGCACAGTGGGAGCACTGAAGCTTTCTTT. Translating it yields CASSPHSGSTEAFF.

The chain joins TRBV6-1 to TRBJ2-7, with 11 bases identical to TRBD2. This CDR3 has 17 residues. V gave up 1 base and J gave up 0 bases; unmatched junction bases: 5. Germline CDR1 is MNHNS and CDR2 is SASEGT. The CDR3 loop reads CASSEGGLAEPSYEQYF. DNA for the CDR3: TGTGCCAGCAGTGAAGGGGGACTAGCGGAACCCTCCTACGAGCAGTACTTC.

This chain uses TRBV7-2 with TRBJ2-7, with 8 bases matching TRBD1. CDR3 size: 15 residues. Unmatched junction bases numbered 8, after V lost 2 bases and J lost 5 bases. From germline, CDR1 is SGHTA and CDR2 FQGNSA. CDR3 residues: CASSLKDRVGHEQYF. CDR3 nucleotides: TGTGCCAGCAGCTTAAAGGACAGGGTGGGCCACGAGCAGTACTTC.

The V and J genes are TRBV4-1 and TRBJ1-2; maybe TRBD1 (5 bases). V was cut by 1 base and J by 5 bases, with 14 bases left in between. This CDR3 has 15 amino acids. Germline V CDR1 and CDR2: MGHRA, YSYEKL. The CDR3 bases are TGCGCCAGCAGCCAAGTCCTGGAGGGGACTTATGGCTACACCTTC. Protein sequence: CASSQVLEGTYGYTF.

The chain employs TRBV15 and TRBJ2-2, with a weak D call TRBD1 (5 bases). Trimming took off 3 bases at V and 1 base at J, with 12 bases between the two ends. This CDR3 contains 16 residues. CDR1 is LNHNV and CDR2 is YYDKDF in the germline V gene (reference sequence). CDR3 nucleotide sequence: TGTGCCACCAGCAGTATGTGGCAGGGGAACACCGGGGAGCTGTTTTTT. Its translation: CATSSMWQGNTGELFF.